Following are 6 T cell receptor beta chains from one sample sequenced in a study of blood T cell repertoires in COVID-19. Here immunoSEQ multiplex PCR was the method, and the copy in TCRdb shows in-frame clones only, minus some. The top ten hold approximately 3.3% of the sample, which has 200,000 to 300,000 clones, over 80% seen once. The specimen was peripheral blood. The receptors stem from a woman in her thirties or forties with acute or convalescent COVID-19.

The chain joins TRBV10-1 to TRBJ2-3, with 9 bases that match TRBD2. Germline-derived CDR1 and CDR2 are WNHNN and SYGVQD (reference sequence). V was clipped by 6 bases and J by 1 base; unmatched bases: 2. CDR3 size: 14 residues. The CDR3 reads CASSSSGGTDTQYF. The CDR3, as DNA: TGCGCCAGCAGCTCTAGCGGGGGCACAGATACGCAGTATTTT.

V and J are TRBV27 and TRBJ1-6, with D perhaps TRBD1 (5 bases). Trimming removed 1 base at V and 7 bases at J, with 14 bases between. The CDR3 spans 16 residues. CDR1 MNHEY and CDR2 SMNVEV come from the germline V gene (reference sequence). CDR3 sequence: CASSLLAGRENSPLHF. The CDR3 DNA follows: TGTGCCAGCAGTTTATTGGCGGGACGGGAGAATTCACCCCTCCACTTT.

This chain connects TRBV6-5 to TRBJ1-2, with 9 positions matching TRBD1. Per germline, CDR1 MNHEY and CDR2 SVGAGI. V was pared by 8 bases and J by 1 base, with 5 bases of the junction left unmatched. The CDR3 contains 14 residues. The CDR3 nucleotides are TGTGCCAGCCTCTTGGGACAGGGTAACTATGGCTACACCTTC. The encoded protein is CASLLGQGNYGYTF.

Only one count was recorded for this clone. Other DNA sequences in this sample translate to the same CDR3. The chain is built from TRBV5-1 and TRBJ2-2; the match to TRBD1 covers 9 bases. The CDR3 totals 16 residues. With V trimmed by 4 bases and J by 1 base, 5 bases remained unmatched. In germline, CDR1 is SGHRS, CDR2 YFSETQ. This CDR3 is CASSLPGQGNTGELFF. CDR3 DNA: TGCGCCAGCAGCCTTCCGGGACAGGGGAACACCGGGGAGCTGTTTTTT.

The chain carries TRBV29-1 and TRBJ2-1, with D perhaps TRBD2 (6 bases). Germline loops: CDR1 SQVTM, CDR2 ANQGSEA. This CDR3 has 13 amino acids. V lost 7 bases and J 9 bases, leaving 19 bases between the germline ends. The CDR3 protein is CSAVGSSGGEQFF. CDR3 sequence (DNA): TGCAGCGCCGTGGGCAGCTCCGGGGGTGAGCAGTTCTTC.

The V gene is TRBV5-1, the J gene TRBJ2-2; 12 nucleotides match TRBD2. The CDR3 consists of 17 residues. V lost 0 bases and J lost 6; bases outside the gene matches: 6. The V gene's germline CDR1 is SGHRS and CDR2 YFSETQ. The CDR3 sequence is CASSLAVGLAGSGELFF. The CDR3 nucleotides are TGCGCCAGCAGCTTGGCCGTAGGACTAGCGGGGTCCGGGGAGCTGTTTTTT. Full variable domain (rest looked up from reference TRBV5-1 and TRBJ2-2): KAGVTQTPRYLIKTRGQQVTLSCSPISGHRSVSWYQQTPGQGLQFLFEYFSETQRNKGNFPGRFSGRQFSNSRSEMNVSTLELGDSALYLCASSLAVGLAGSGELFFGEGSRLTVL.